This T cell receptor (beta chain) was captured by sequencing in a study of CD8 T cells in ankylosing spondylitis. Findings and caveats of the study: A motif of under ten highly homologous TCR beta variants was seen as apparently characteristic of ankylosing spondylitis blood. Certain motif variants had earlier appeared in reactive arthritis synovial fluid and blood.

The table lists this clonotype with a few counts. The antigen remains undetermined. In germline, CDR1 is MNHEY, CDR2 SVGAGI. The V segment lost 2 bases and the J segment 5 bases; nucleotides outside the gene matches: 2. There are 16 residues in the CDR3. A single record per CDR3 protein comes from TCRdb applying MiXCR to the 5' RACE reads. The table records a few hundred thousand distinct CDR3 sequences, 15% to 20% of them present only once. The clonotype originates from a male donor with ankylosing spondylitis. The J gene is TRBJ2-3, the V gene TRBV6-5, with 15 bases that match TRBD2. Input material: blood, either unsorted or a sorted T cell fraction (not recorded which). CDR3 in DNA: TGTGCCAGCAGTTACGGGGGACTAGCGGGGGGAGATACGCAGTATTTT. This translates into CASSYGGLAGGDTQYF.